The present entry profiles one T cell receptor (beta chain) with its context. Its matching antigen is unknown. Original analysis: The study built a papillary thyroid cancer distant-metastasis classifier from CDR3 differences across clinicopathological groups. TCRdb called clones again from the PCR reads with MiXCR. TCRdb, rather than the study authors, made the V and J calls. The sample lists tens of thousands of clones; about 16% were seen once. Patients underwent thyroid surgery, and none had received any treatment before it. This entry comes from a study of metastatic and nonmetastatic thyroid tumors. Study details: Where malignant and benign thyroid patients were concerned, repertoires were compared across blood and tumor or nodule tissue.

Whole-study results and caveats: TCR beta diversity was reportedly significantly higher in malignant thyroid tumors than benign nodules, in blood and tumor.

The V gene's germline CDR1 is SGHVS and CDR2 FNYEAQ. Trimming cost V 1 base and J 5 bases, with 15 bases left between them. The CDR3 length is 15 residues. V is TRBV7-6 and J is TRBJ2-7; either TRBD1 or TRBD2 may supply D (6 bases each). The sequenced sample consisted of blood. This clonotype originated in a female donor with papillary thyroid cancer or a benign thyroid nodule (not recorded which). Some clones in this sample may be carry-over from other donors' samples. The CDR3: CASSLGERGANEQYF. The CDR3 DNA follows: TGTGCCAGCAGCTTAGGCGAGAGGGGGGCTAACGAGCAGTACTTC. The entire variable domain, with the rest obtained from reference TRBV7-6 and TRBJ2-7, is as follows: GAGVSQSPRYKVTKRGQDVALRCDPISGHVSLYWYRQALGQGPEFLTYFNYEAQQDKSGLPNDRFSAERPEGSISTLTIQRTEQRDSAMYRCASSLGERGANEQYFGPGTRLTVT.